The following is a T cell receptor beta chain sequence with its context. Its antigen remains undetermined. Per-base qualities were not stored, and no clone one base away is much larger. The CDR3 holds 13 amino acids from the cysteine to the phenylalanine. Of the read, only the CDR3 DNA is kept; its 39 bases are in frame from base 1. The junction shows trimming of 6 bases on V and 6 bases on J, and the gene matches do not reach 4 bases of it. The CDR1 and CDR2 encoded by the germline V gene are MNHEY and SVGAGI. This sample stems from a study of patients and donors after allogeneic stem cell transplantation (TCRdb year 2020). The library was made by RT-PCR. Sequencing relied on a NextSeq 550. TCRdb cleaned the public reads at Q25 with fastp, built clones with MiXCR and kept in-frame beta chains. Identical CDR3 protein sequences are pooled into one entry, listed with their most common genes and DNA. Recorded for this sample are about 200,000 distinct CDR3 sequences; about 40% of them occurred a single time. Clones ranked in the top ten supply 33% of the sample.

The sample comprised blood, either unsorted or a sorted T cell fraction (not recorded which). The V and J genes are TRBV6-5 and TRBJ1-1; 10 bases in the junction line up with TRBD1. This sequence was found in a human donor who was either an allogeneic HSCT recipient or a stem cell or donor lymphocyte infusion donor (not recorded which). It is not recorded whose cells these are; they may come from a transplant donor. The CDR3 loop reads CASRGQGTAEAFF. The sequenced DNA: TGTGCCAGCAGGGGACAGGGGACCGCTGAAGCTTTCTTT.